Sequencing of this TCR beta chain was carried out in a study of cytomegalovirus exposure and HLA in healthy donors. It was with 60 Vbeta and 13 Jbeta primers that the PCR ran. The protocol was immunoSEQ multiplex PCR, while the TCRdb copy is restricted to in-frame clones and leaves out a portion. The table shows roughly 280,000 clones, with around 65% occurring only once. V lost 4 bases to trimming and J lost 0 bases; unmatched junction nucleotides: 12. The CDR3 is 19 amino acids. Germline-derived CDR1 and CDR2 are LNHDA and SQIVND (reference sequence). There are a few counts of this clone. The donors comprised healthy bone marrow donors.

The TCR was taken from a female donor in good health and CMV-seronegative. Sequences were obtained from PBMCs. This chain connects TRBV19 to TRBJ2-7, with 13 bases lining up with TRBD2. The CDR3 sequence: CASSTPRTSGSQSSYEQYF. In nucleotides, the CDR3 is TGTGCCAGTAGTACTCCTCGGACTAGCGGGAGCCAAAGCTCCTACGAGCAGTACTTC.